Below, 10 T cell receptor beta chains from the same sample are listed, as sequenced in a study of T cell responses to AZD1222 COVID-19 vaccine. TCRdb keeps only in-frame clones here, not all; method: immunoSEQ multiplex PCR. In the table there are about 93,000 clones, over 75% of which are singletons. The sequences come from peripheral blood, collected on day 0 of AZD1222 vaccination. These receptors were collected from an adult in good health.

This clone has ten or more counts. The chain employs TRBV27 and TRBJ1-5; no clear D gene. The CDR3 sequence is 13 residues long. Germline V lookup: CDR1 MNHEY, CDR2 SMNVEV (reference sequence). Trimming removed 2 bases from V and 6 bases from J, with 8 bases in between. The CDR3 loop is CASSLKGSQPQHF. DNA for the CDR3: TGTGCCAGCAGTTTAAAGGGAAGTCAGCCCCAGCATTTT.

The chain employs TRBV6-1 and TRBJ1-1; no clear D gene. This CDR3 is built from 14 residues. CDR1 and CDR2 from the germline V gene are MNHNS and SASEGT. Trimming stripped 3 bases from V and 0 bases from J, with 8 bases between. The CDR3, as DNA: TGTGCCAGCAGTGATGATCTAGTGAACACTGAAGCTTTCTTT. The encoded protein is CASSDDLVNTEAFF.

This clone was recorded once. The gene calls are TRBV7-2 and TRBJ1-5, with D possibly TRBD1 on 5 matching bases. Trimming stripped 5 bases from V and 5 bases from J, with 16 bases between. The CDR3 runs 15 residues. Germline values: CDR1 SGHTA, CDR2 FQGNSA. This chain's CDR3 is CASSQSLGPDQPQHF. The CDR3 bases are TGTGCCAGCAGCCAAAGTCTGGGGCCCGATCAGCCCCAGCATTTT.

The V and J genes are TRBV5-1 and TRBJ2-6; the match to TRBD1 covers 12 bases. Germline CDR1 SGHRS, CDR2 YFSETQ. The CDR3 is 21 residues long. The J segment lost 0 bases and the V segment lost 4 bases, leaving 14 bases of the junction unmatched. The CDR3 DNA follows: TGCGCCAGCAGCCACCGGGACAGGGGGCCCCCGACGAGCTCTGGGGCCAACGTCCTGACTTTC. Translation: CASSHRDRGPPTSSGANVLTF.

The CDR3 sequence is CSARDLYEQYF. The CDR3 region has the DNA TGCAGTGCTCGGGACTTGTACGAGCAGTACTTC. The genes are TRBV20-1 and TRBJ2-7; possible D gene TRBD2, 6 bases. With 5 bases removed from V and 4 bases from J, the gap between germline ends came to 9 bases. The germline gives CDR1 DFQATT, CDR2 SNEGSKA (reference sequence). The CDR3 has 11 residues.

The V gene is TRBV18, the J gene TRBJ1-3; D might be TRBD1 (6 bases). The CDR3 extends over 15 amino acids. Germline V gene lookup returns CDR1 KGHSH and CDR2 LQKENI. The V end was cut by 6 bases, the J end by 6 bases, with 18 bases between. CDR3 sequence: CASSERGRGENTIYF. For the CDR3, the DNA is TGTGCCAGCTCGGAAAGAGGCAGGGGTGAAAACACCATATATTTT.

This clone was recorded only once. This chain uses TRBV20-1 with TRBJ1-1, with D maybe TRBD1 (6 bases). The V gene's germline CDR1 is DFQATT and CDR2 SNEGSKA (reference sequence). Trimming took off 3 bases at V and 1 base at J, with 9 bases between the two ends. The CDR3 has 13 amino acids. The DNA for the CDR3 is TGCAGTGCTAGTCAGACAGGGAACACTGAAGCTTTCTTT. The encoded protein is CSASQTGNTEAFF.

The J gene is TRBJ1-4, the V gene TRBV27; 7 bases are shared with TRBD1. Germline CDR1 reads MNHEY; CDR2 reads SMNVEV (reference sequence). This CDR3 region has 14 residues. The J segment lost 8 bases and the V segment lost 6 bases, leaving 9 bases of the junction unmatched. In nucleotides, the CDR3 is TGTGCCAGCAGCAATAGGGGGCGCGTGGAAAAACTGTTTTTT. This encodes CASSNRGRVEKLFF.

The chain is built from TRBV11-1 and TRBJ1-1; D unresolved. The CDR3 totals 15 residues. The germline V and J ends were trimmed by 5 bases and 1 base, with 14 bases remaining between them. From germline, CDR1 is SGHAT and CDR2 FQDESV (reference sequence). The CDR3 bases are TGTGCCAGCAGCGGGCCTTTGGTGGGGAACACTGAAGCTTTCTTT. Translating gives CASSGPLVGNTEAFF.

The rearrangement links TRBV9 to TRBJ1-1; D is unresolved. V gave up 4 bases and J gave up 4 bases, with 17 bases separating them. The CDR3 sequence is 15 residues long. Looked up from germline, CDR1 is SGDLS and CDR2 is YYNGEE. The CDR3 sequence: CASSTRHGSTTEAFF. As DNA, the CDR3 is TGTGCCAGCAGCACCCGACACGGTTCAACCACTGAAGCTTTCTTT.